This is a list of T cell receptor beta chains from one sample in a study of cytomegalovirus exposure and HLA in healthy donors. The repertoire was sequenced with immunoSEQ multiplex PCR; TCRdb's copy has only in-frame clones and lacks some. The data show about 150,000 clones, 60% to 80% seen once. Input material: PBMCs. The receptors come from a man under 40 in good health and CMV-seronegative. Each CDR3 is given with its conserved first and last residue. Fields, in order: D gene, clone size, V gene, J gene, CDR3 DNA, CDR3 protein. D genes are given only for firm matches. Size is omitted from some rows. Given values are once, few, many or a class for expanded clones.

>NA|NA|TRBV4-1|TRBJ2-3
TGCGCCAGCAGCCAAGTGGGCCCGAGCACAGATACGCAGTATTTT
CASSQVGPSTDTQYF
>TRBD1|NA|TRBV9|TRBJ2-5
TGTGCCAGCAGCCTGGGGACAGGGGGCTTCGGAGAGACCCAGTACTTC
CASSLGTGGFGETQYF
>NA|few|TRBV5-1|TRBJ2-7
TGCGCCAGCAGCTCAACGCGGTCCTACGAGCAGTACTTC
CASSSTRSYEQYF
>TRBD1|NA|TRBV7-3|TRBJ2-1
TGTGCCAGCAGCCCGGACCCGGACAGGGCCTACAATGAGCAGTTCTTC
CASSPDPDRAYNEQFF
>TRBD2|NA|TRBV11-2|TRBJ2-7
TGTGCCAGCAGCGGCCCCTGGACTAGCGGGAGTTACGAGCAGTACTTC
CASSGPWTSGSYEQYF
>TRBD1|NA|TRBV29-1|TRBJ1-1
TGCAGCGTGGACAGGGGACGGACTGAAGCTTTCTTT
CSVDRGRTEAFF
>NA|NA|TRBV5-4|TRBJ2-1
TGTGCCAGCAGCTTGGGAGGCGGGGCATCCTACAATGAGCAGTTCTTC
CASSLGGGASYNEQFF
>NA|NA|TRBV18|TRBJ2-3
TGTGCCAGCTCACCAAATCGTGGCACAGATACGCAGTATTTT
CASSPNRGTDTQYF
>TRBD2|few|TRBV30|TRBJ2-1
TGTGCCTGGAGTGTACAGGGACTAGCGGGAGACAATGAGCAGTTCTTC
CAWSVQGLAGDNEQFF
>TRBD1|NA|TRBV25-1|TRBJ1-1
TGTGCCAGCAGTGAATGGGACAGGGTTTTGTGCACTGAAGCTTTCTTT
CASSEWDRVLCTEAFF